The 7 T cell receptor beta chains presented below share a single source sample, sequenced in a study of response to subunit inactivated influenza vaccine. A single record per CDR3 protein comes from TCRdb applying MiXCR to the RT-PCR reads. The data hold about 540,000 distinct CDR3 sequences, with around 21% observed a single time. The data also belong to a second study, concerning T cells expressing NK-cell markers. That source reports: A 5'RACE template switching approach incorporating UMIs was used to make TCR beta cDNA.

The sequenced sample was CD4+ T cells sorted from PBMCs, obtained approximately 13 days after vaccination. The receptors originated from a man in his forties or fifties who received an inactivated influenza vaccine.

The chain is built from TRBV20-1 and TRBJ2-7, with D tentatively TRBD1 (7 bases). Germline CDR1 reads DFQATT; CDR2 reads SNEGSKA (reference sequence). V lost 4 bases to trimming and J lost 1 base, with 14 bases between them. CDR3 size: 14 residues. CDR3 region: CSAKLTGRSYEQYF. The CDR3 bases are TGCAGTGCTAAGTTGACAGGGAGGTCCTACGAGCAGTACTTC.

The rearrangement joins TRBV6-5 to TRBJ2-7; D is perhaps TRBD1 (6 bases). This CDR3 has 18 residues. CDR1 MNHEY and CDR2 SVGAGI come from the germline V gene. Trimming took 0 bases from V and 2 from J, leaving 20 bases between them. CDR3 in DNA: TGTGCCAGCAGTTACTCTAGGCCCTCAGGGGCATTAACCTACGAGCAGTACTTC. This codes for CASSYSRPSGALTYEQYF.

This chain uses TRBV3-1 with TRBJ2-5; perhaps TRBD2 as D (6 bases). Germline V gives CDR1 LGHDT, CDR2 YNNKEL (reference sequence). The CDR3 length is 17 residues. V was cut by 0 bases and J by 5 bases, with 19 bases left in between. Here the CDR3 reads CASSQESLRLVPETQYF. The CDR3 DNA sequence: TGTGCCAGCAGCCAAGAGAGTTTGCGACTAGTCCCCGAGACCCAGTACTTC.

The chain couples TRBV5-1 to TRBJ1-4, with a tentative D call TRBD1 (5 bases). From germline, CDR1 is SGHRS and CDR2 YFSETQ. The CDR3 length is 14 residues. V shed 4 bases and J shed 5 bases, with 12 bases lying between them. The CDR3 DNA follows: TGCGCCAGCAGCCCTGACAGCGAAAATGAAAAACTGTTTTTT. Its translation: CASSPDSENEKLFF.

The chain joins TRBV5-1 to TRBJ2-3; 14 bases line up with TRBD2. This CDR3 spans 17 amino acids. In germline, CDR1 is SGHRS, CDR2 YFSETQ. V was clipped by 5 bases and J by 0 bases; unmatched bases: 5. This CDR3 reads CASSGLAGGESTDTQYF. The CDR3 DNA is TGCGCCAGCAGTGGACTAGCGGGAGGCGAAAGCACAGATACGCAGTATTTT.

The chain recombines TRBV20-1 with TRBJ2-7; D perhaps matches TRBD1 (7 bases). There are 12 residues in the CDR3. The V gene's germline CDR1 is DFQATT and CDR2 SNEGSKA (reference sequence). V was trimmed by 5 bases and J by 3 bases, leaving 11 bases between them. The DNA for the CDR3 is TGCAGTGCTGCGGGACAGTACTACGAGCAGTACTTC. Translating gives CSAAGQYYEQYF.

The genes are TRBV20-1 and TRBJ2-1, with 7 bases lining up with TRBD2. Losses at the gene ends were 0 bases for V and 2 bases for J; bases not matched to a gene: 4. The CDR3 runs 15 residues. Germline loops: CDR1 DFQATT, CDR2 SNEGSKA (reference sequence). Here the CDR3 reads CSARDPSGPYNEQFF. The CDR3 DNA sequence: TGCAGTGCTAGAGATCCTAGCGGCCCCTACAATGAGCAGTTCTTC.